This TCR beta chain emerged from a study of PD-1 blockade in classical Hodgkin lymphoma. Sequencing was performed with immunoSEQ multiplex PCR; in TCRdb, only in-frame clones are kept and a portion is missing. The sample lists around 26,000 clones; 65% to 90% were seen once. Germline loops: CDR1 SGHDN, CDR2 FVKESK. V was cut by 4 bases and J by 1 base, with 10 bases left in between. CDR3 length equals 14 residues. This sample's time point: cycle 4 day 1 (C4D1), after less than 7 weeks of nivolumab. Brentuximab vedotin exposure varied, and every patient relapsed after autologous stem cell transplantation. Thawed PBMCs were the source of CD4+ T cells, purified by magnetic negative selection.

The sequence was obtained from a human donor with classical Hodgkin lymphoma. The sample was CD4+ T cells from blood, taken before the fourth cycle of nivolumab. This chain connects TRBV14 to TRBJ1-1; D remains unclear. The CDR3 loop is CASSPWTENTEAFF. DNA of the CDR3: TGTGCCAGCAGCCCCTGGACGGAGAACACTGAAGCTTTCTTT.